The 15 T cell receptor beta chains reported below all come from one sample, sequenced in a study of graft-versus-host responses after intestinal transplantation (dated by TCRdb to about 2021). The library was made by the immunoSEQ multiplex PCR assay. The table comes from immuneACCESS by way of TCRdb, which keeps in-frame sequences with V and J called. Part of the clones is missing from these tables; in studies checked, under half for an unresolved V gene and the rest for unknown reasons. The sample has around 78,000 clones on record, roughly 91% of them singletons. Clones ranked in the top ten supply less than 9.5% of the sample. The time point label, read with the paper, signifies: cells obtained before transplantation from donor or recipient. No antigen has been assigned to these receptors. This specimen was unstimulated CD8+ T cells sorted from spleen or lymph node cells, taken before transplant. These receptors originate from a human donor who was the organ donor for an intestinal transplant.

This rearrangement joins TRBV6-1 to TRBJ2-2; the D is unclear. The V end was cut by 2 bases, the J end by 0 bases, with 10 bases between. Per the germline V gene, CDR1 is MNHNS and CDR2 is SASEGT. The CDR3 spans 16 residues. The CDR3 reads CASSENPLTNTGELFF. CDR3 nucleotides: TGTGCCAGCAGTGAAAATCCACTCACGAACACCGGGGAGCTGTTTTTT.

This CDR3 reads CASSDRVNTGELFF. DNA of the CDR3: TGTGCCAGCAGTGACAGGGTGAACACCGGGGAGCTGTTTTTT. V and J are TRBV25-1 and TRBJ2-2; D is perhaps TRBD1 (5 bases). V lost 3 bases to trimming and J lost 1 base, with 6 bases between them. Germline-derived CDR1 and CDR2 are MGHDK and SYGVNS. The CDR3 is 14 amino acids.

The chain joins TRBV6-1 to TRBJ1-3; D unresolved. V was cut by 7 bases and J by 4 bases, with 14 bases left in between. The CDR3 sequence is 14 residues long. The germline CDR1 and CDR2 sequences are MNHNS and SASEGT. CDR3 sequence (DNA): TGTGCCAGCACCGGCCTTCAAGGGGGAAACACCATATATTTT. As protein: CASTGLQGGNTIYF.

The chain is built from TRBV5-4 and TRBJ2-7, with D tentatively TRBD1 (6 bases). This CDR3 comprises 14 residues. Germline V CDR1 and CDR2: SGHNT, YYREEE (reference sequence). V lost 4 bases to trimming and J lost 0 bases, with 11 bases between them. This chain's CDR3 is CASSPLQGSYEQYF. CDR3 nucleotides: TGTGCCAGCAGCCCATTACAGGGCTCCTACGAGCAGTACTTC.

This chain links TRBV4-2 with TRBJ1-2, with 8 bases identical to TRBD1. Per germline, CDR1 LGHNA and CDR2 YNFKEQ. The V and J ends lost 1 base and 0 bases, in that order; junction bases with no gene match: 10. The CDR3 has 18 amino acids. The CDR3 sequence is CASSQGALGQGANYGYTF. CDR3 nucleotides: TGTGCCAGCAGCCAAGGGGCCTTAGGACAGGGCGCTAACTATGGCTACACCTTC.

The CDR3 coding sequence is TGTGCCAGCAGTCAAGCTTTTTTGACAGGCCCCCACACAGATACGCAGTATTTT. Its translation: CASSQAFLTGPHTDTQYF. The rearrangement joins TRBV28 to TRBJ2-3, with D perhaps matching TRBD1 (6 bases). Trimming removed 5 bases from V and 2 bases from J, with 23 bases in between. This CDR3 contains 18 residues. Germline V gene data show CDR1 as MDHEN and CDR2 as SYDVKM.

The chain uses TRBV6-1 and TRBJ1-2; 9 positions match TRBD1. The CDR3 length is 14 residues. J was trimmed by 12 bases and V by 1 base; bases with no gene match: 9. In germline, CDR1 is MNHNS, CDR2 SASEGT. The CDR3 protein is CASSEGIGTGKDTF. As DNA, the CDR3 is TGTGCCAGCAGTGAAGGAATCGGGACAGGGAAAGACACCTTC.

V and J are TRBV5-6 and TRBJ1-4; maybe TRBD1 (5 bases). CDR3 length: 12 amino acids. Trimming took off 4 bases at V and 13 bases at J, with 14 bases between the two ends. Germline V gives CDR1 SGHDT, CDR2 YYEEEE. The CDR3 DNA reads TGTGCCAGCAGCCGGAGTATGGGGGGACTGTTTTTT. This translates into CASSRSMGGLFF.

The rearrangement joins TRBV5-6 to TRBJ2-7; D is possibly TRBD1 or TRBD2 (6 bases each). Germline V CDR1 and CDR2: SGHDT, YYEEEE. This CDR3 has 13 residues. Trimming took off 2 bases at V and 3 bases at J, with 9 bases between the two ends. Here the CDR3 reads CASSLGGGYEQYF. The DNA of the CDR3 is TGTGCCAGCAGCTTAGGGGGAGGCTACGAGCAGTACTTC.

The V gene is TRBV15, the J gene TRBJ2-7, with D possibly being TRBD1 (5 bases). CDR1 and CDR2 from the germline V gene are LNHNV and YYDKDF (reference sequence). V was shortened by 3 bases and J by 1 base, with 7 bases between the two germline ends. There are 13 residues in the CDR3. CDR3 coding DNA: TGTGCCACCAGCAGGGACATTTCCTACGAGCAGTACTTC. Its protein product is CATSRDISYEQYF.

V is TRBV28 and J is TRBJ2-1; D tentatively fits TRBD1 or TRBD2 (6 bases each). Germline CDR1 MDHEN, CDR2 SYDVKM. This CDR3 has 15 amino acids. Trimming removed 8 bases at V and 4 bases at J, with 18 bases between. CDR3 sequence (DNA): TGTGCCAGCGGCGCGGGCAGGGGACTTTACAATGAGCAGTTCTTC. It codes for CASGAGRGLYNEQFF.

Comments on this clone: The junction departs from germline at one end; a sequencing error may be responsible. The V gene is TRBV25-1, the J gene TRBJ2-7, with D uncertain. The CDR3 has 13 amino acids. CDR1 MGHDK and CDR2 SYGVNS come from the germline V gene. The CDR3 loop reads CASSESGSYEQYF. The CDR3 DNA reads as TGTGCCAGCAGCGAATCGGGCTCCTACGAGCAGTACTTC.

CDR3 DNA sequence: TGCGCCAGCAGCCAAGCGTCCCGGGACCGGAAGGAGACCCAGTACTTC. It codes for CASSQASRDRKETQYF. The V call is TRBV4-1, the J call TRBJ2-5; the D call may be TRBD1 or TRBD2 (5 bases each). Trimming left V 1 base short and J 5 bases short, with 17 bases between. CDR3 length: 16 amino acids. The V gene's germline CDR1 is MGHRA and CDR2 YSYEKL.

This chain connects TRBV28 to TRBJ1-2, with D possibly TRBD1 on 5 matching bases. The CDR3 spans 15 residues. V was cut by 0 bases and J by 2 bases, with 10 bases left in between. Germline V gene data show CDR1 as MDHEN and CDR2 as SYDVKM. The CDR3 spells CASSLWGDGNYGYTF. The CDR3 nucleotides are TGTGCCAGCAGTTTATGGGGGGACGGGAACTATGGCTACACCTTC.

V is TRBV6-5 and J is TRBJ1-2; TRBD1 might be the D (5 bases). V was pared by 0 bases and J by 4 bases, with 15 bases between. The CDR3 runs 16 residues. Germline values: CDR1 MNHEY, CDR2 SVGAGI. The chain's CDR3 is CASSYSTRDVSYGYTF. The CDR3, as DNA: TGTGCCAGCAGTTACTCGACCCGGGACGTCTCCTATGGCTACACCTTC.